Ten or more counts support the clone carrying this T cell receptor beta chain. Axillary draining lymph nodes of breast cancer patients supplied the node samples. The CDR3 spans 15 residues. The V gene's germline CDR1 is SGDLS and CDR2 YYNGEE. V lost 1 base and J lost 0, with 8 bases in between. The source of the sample is a study of breast tumors, draining lymph nodes, adjacent tissues. TCRdb used MiXCR to reprocess the multiplex PCR reads, holding one entry per CDR3 protein. The sample includes approximately 210,000 distinct CDR3 sequences, less than 45% of them seen just once. This TCR derives from a female donor with breast cancer. Some clones in this sample may be carry-over from other donors' samples. The V gene is TRBV9, the J gene TRBJ1-5; D uncertain. Sequenced material: axillary lymph node tissue. CDR3 coding DNA: TGTGCCAGCAGCGTAAGCCTCGATAGCAATCAGCCCCAGCATTTT. Its protein is CASSVSLDSNQPQHF.